This T cell receptor beta chain was obtained from a study of identical twins. The germline V gene has CDR1 SGHVS and CDR2 FQNEAQ. The CDR3 loop spans 13 amino acids. V was pared by 6 bases and J by 9 bases, with 12 bases between. TCRdb re-analysed the 5' RACE reads in MiXCR, keeping a single row per CDR3 protein. The profile shows hundreds of thousands of distinct CDR3 sequences, 5.5% to 7% of them singletons. This clonotype was seen many times. The data were also submitted as part of a second study, on yellow fever vaccine responses in identical twins.

Sequencing was performed on memory (CD45RO+) T cells sorted from blood. The chain uses TRBV7-8 and TRBJ1-6; possibly TRBD1 for D (6 bases). This receptor was identified in a woman younger than 35 in good health. CDR3 sequence (DNA): TGTGCCAGCAGTATACAGGGAGTTTCACCCCTCCACTTT. This encodes CASSIQGVSPLHF. Combining the CDR3 with reference TRBV7-8 and TRBJ1-6 gives the whole variable domain GAGVSQSPRYKVAKRGQDVALRCDPISGHVSLFWYQQALGQGPEFLTYFQNEAQLDKSGLPSDRFFAERPEGSVSTLKIQRTQQEDSAVYLCASSIQGVSPLHFGNGTRLTVT.